The clone carrying this T cell receptor (beta chain) turned up a few times. This specimen comes from a study of identical twins' blood T cells. Study at large: About 50 million reads came from about 12 libraries, six alpha, six beta.

This CDR3 has 10 amino acids. Germline values: CDR1 DFQATT, CDR2 SNEGSKA (reference sequence). Deletions cut 5 bases from V and 6 bases from J, with 7 bases between. TCR cDNA libraries came from RNA via a modified published protocol. A single record per CDR3 protein comes from TCRdb applying MiXCR to the 5' RACE reads. The table shows 350,000 to 400,000 distinct CDR3 sequences, with about 28% occurring only once. The chain employs TRBV20-1 and TRBJ1-1; D unclear. This sequence originates from a woman aged 18-50 years in good health. The sample comprised PBMCs. CDR3 in amino acids: CSAPPPEAFF. CDR3 nucleotide sequence: TGCAGTGCTCCCCCCCCTGAAGCTTTCTTT.